This is a list of T cell receptor beta chains from one sample in a study of shared clonotypes between healthy human individuals. Here immunoSEQ multiplex PCR was the method, and the copy in TCRdb shows in-frame clones only, minus some. The sample has 2 million to 2.5 million clones, approximately 95% seen once. Sequencing was done on a sample of naive CD4+ T cells sorted from blood. The receptors were sampled from a man between 18 and 29 years old in good health. The CDR3 runs from the conserved cysteine through the conserved F or W. Each record gives: D gene, J gene, V gene, CDR3 protein, CDR3 DNA. A D gene is named only where the DNA matches it firmly.

>.|TRBJ1-5|TRBV18
CASSENRVQDQPQHF
TGTGCCAGCTCGGAGAACAGGGTTCAAGATCAGCCCCAGCATTTT
>.|TRBJ1-3|TRBV28
CASSFSDPGNTIYF
TGTGCCAGCAGTTTTTCTGATCCTGGAAACACCATATATTTT
>TRBD1|TRBJ2-5|TRBV7-6
CASSIGTAQETQYF
TGTGCCAGCAGCATAGGGACAGCCCAAGAGACCCAGTACTTC
>.|TRBJ1-6|TRBV30
CAWSPRRGANSPLHF
TGTGCCTGGAGCCCTCGCCGAGGGGCGAATTCACCCCTCCACTTT
>TRBD1|TRBJ1-5|TRBV6-5
CASSPGGRGNQPQHF
TGTGCCAGCAGTCCAGGGGGTCGGGGCAATCAGCCCCAGCATTTT
>TRBD2|TRBJ2-7|TRBV7-9
CASATSGGSYEQYF
TGTGCCAGCGCTACTAGCGGGGGTTCCTACGAGCAGTACTTC
>.|TRBJ1-5|TRBV18
CASSKDIDQPQHF
TGTGCCAGCTCAAAGGACATTGATCAGCCCCAGCATTTT
>TRBD1|TRBJ1-5|TRBV5-6
CASSSFQTGKGDQPQHF
TGTGCCAGCAGCTCCTTCCAGACAGGGAAAGGGGATCAGCCCCAGCATTTT
>.|TRBJ2-7|TRBV6-5
CASSLGPTYEQYF
TGTGCCAGCAGTTTGGGCCCGACCTACGAGCAGTACTTC
>.|TRBJ2-7|TRBV4-1
CASSQVERVGLGSAYEQYF
TGCGCCAGCAGCCAAGTCGAACGGGTGGGCTTGGGGAGCGCCTACGAGCAGTACTTC
>.|TRBJ1-5|TRBV18
CASSLRGADSNQPQHF
TGTGCCAGCTCACTTAGGGGGGCAGATAGCAATCAGCCCCAGCATTTT
>TRBD2|TRBJ2-2|TRBV7-8
CASSSPWQGGTGELFF
TGTGCCAGCAGCTCCCCGTGGCAGGGAGGGACCGGGGAGCTGTTTTTT
>.|TRBJ2-1|TRBV28
CASSLWGAGYNEQFF
TGTGCCAGCAGTTTATGGGGGGCGGGCTACAATGAGCAGTTCTTC
>TRBD1|TRBJ2-6|TRBV7-2
CASSYDRGSFNVLTF
TGTGCCAGCAGCTATGACAGGGGGTCCTTCAACGTCCTGACTTTC
>TRBD2|TRBJ2-1|TRBV19
CASRTSGSSYNEQFF
TGTGCCAGTAGGACTAGCGGGAGTTCCTACAATGAGCAGTTCTTC